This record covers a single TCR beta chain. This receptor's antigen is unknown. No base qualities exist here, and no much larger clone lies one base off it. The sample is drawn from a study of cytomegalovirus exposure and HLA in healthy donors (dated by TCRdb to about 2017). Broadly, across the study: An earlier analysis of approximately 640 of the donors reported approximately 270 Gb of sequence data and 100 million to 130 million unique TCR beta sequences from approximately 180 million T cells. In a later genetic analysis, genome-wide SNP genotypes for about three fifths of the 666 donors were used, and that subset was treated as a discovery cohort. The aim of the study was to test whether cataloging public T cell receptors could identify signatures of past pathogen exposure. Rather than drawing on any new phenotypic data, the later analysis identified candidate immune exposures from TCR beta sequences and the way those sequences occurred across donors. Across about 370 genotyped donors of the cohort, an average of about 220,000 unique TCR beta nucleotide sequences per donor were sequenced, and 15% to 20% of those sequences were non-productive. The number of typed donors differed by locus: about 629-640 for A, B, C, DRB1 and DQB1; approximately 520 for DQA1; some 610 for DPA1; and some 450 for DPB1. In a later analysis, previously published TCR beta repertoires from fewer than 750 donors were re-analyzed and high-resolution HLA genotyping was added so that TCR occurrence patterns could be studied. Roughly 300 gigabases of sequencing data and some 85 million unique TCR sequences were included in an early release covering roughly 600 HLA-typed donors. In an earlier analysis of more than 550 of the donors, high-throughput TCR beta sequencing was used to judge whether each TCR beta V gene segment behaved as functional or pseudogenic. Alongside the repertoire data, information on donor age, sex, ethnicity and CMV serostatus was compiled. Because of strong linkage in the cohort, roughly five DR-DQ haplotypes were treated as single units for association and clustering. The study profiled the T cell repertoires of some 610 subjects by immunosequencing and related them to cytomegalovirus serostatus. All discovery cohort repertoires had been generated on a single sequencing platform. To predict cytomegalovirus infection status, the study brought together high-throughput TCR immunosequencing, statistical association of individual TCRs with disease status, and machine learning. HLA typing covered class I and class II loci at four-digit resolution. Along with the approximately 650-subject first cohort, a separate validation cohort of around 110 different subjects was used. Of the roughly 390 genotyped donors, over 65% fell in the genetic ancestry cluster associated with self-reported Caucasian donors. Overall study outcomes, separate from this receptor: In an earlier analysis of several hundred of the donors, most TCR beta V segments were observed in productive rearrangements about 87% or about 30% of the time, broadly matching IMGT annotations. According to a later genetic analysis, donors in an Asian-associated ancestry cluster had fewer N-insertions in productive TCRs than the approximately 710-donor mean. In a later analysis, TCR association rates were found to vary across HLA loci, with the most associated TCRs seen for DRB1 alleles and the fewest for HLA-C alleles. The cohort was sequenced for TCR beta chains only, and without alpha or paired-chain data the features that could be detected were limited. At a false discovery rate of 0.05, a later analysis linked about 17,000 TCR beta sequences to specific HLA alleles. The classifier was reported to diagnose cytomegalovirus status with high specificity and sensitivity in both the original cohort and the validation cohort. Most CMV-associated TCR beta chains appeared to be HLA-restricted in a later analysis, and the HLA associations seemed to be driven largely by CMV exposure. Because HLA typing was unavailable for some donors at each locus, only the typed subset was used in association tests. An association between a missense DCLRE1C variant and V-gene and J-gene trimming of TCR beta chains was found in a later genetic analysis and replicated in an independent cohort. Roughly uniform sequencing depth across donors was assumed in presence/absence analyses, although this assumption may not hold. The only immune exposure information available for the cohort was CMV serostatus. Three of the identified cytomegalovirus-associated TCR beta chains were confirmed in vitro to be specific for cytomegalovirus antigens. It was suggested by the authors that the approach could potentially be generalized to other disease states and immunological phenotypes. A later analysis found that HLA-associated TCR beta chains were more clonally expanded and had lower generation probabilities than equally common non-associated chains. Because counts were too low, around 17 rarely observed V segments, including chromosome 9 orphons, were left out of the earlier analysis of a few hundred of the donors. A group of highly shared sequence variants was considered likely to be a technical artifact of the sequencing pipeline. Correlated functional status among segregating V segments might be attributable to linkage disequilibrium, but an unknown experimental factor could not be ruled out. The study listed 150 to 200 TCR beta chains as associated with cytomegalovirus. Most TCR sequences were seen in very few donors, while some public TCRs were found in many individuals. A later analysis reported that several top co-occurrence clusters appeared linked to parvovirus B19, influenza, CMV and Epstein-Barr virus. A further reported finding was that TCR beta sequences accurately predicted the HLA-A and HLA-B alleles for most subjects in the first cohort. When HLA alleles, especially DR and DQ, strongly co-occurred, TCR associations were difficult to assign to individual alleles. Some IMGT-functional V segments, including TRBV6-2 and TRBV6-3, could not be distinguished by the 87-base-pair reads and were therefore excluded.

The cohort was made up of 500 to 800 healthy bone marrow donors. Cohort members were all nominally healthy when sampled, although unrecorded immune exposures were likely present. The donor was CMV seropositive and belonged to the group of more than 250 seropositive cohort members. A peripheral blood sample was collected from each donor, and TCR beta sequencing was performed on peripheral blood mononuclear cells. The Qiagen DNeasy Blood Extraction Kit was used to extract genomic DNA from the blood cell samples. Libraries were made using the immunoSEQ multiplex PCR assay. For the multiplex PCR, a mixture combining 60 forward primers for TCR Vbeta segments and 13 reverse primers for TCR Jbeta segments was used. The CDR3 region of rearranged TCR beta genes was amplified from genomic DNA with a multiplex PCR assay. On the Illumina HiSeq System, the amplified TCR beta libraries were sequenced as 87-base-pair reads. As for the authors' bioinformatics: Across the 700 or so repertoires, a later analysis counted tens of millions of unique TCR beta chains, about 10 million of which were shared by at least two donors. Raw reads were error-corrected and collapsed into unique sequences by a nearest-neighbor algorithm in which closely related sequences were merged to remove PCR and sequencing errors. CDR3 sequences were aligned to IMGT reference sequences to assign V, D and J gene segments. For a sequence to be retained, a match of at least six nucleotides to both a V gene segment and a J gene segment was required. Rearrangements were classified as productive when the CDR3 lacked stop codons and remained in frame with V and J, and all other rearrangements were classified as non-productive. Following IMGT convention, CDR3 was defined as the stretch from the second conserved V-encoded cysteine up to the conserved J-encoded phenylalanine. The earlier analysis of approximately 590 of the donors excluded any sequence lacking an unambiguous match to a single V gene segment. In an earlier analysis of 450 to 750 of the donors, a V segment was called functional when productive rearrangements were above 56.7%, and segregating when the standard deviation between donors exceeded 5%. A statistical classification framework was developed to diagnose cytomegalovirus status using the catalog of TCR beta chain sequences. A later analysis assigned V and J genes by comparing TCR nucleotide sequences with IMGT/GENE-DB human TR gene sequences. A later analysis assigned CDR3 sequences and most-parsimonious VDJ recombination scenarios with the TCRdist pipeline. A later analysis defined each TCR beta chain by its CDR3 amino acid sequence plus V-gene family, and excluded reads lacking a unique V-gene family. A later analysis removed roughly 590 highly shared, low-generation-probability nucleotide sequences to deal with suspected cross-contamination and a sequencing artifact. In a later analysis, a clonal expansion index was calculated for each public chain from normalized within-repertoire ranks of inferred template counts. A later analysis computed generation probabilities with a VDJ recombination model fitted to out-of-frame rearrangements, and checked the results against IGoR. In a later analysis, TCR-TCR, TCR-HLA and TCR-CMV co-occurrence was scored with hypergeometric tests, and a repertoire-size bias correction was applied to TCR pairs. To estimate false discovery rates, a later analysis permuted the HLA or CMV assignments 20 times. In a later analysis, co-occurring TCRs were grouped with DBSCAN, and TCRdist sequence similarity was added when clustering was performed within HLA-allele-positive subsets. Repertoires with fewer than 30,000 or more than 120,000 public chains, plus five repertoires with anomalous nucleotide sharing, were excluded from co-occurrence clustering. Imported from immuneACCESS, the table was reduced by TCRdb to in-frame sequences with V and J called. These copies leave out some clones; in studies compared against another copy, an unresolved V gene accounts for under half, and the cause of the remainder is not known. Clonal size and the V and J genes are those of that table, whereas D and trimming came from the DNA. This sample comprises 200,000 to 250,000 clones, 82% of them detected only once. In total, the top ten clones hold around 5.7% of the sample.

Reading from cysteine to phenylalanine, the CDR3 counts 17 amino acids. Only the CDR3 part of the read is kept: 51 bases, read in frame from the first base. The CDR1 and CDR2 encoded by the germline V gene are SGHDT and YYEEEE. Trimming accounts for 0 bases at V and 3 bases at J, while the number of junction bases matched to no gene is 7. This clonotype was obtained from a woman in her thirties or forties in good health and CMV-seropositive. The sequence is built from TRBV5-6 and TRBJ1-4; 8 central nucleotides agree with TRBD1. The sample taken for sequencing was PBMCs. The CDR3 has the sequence CASSLGNRQGPNEKLFF. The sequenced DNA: TGTGCCAGCAGCTTGGGTAACCGACAGGGGCCTAATGAAAAACTGTTTTTT.